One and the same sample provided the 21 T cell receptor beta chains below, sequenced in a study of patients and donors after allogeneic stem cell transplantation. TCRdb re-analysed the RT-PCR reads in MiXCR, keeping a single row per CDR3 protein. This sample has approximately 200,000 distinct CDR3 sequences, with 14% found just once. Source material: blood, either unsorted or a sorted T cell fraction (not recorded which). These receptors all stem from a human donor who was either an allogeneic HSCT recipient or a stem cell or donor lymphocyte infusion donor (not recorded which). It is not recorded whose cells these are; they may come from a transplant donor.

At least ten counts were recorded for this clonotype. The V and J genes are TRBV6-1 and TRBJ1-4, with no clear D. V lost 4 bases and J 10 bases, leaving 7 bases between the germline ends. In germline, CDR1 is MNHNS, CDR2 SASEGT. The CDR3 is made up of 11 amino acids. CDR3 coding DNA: TGTGCCAGCAGTGTCGCGCGAAAACTGTTTTTT. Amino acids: CASSVARKLFF.

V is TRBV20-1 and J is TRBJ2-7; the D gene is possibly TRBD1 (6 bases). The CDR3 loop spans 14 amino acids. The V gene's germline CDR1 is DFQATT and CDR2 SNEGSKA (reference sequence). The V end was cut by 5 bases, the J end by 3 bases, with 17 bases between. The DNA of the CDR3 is TGCAGTGCTCGACGACAGGAAGGACACTACGAGCAGTACTTC. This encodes CSARRQEGHYEQYF.

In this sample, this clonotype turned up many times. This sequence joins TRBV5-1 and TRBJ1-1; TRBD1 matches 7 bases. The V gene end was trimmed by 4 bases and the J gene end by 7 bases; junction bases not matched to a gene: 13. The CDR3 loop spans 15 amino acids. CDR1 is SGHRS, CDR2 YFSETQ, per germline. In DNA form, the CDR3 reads TGCGCCAGCAGCCGCGACGACAGGGTCGGCGGTGAAGCTTTCTTT. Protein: CASSRDDRVGGEAFF.

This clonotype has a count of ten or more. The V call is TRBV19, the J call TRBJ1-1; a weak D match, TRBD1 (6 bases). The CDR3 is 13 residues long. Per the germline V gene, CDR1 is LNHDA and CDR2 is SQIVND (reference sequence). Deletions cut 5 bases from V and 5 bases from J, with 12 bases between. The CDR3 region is CASSPRGRTEAFF. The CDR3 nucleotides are TGTGCCAGTAGTCCACGGGGGCGGACTGAAGCTTTCTTT.

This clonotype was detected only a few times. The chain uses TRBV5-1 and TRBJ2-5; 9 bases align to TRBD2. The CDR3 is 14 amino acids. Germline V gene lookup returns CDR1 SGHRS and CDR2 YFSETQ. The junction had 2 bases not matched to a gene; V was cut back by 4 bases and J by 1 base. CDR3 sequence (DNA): TGCGCCAGCAGCAGGACTAGCGTCCAAGAGACCCAGTACTTC. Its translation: CASSRTSVQETQYF.

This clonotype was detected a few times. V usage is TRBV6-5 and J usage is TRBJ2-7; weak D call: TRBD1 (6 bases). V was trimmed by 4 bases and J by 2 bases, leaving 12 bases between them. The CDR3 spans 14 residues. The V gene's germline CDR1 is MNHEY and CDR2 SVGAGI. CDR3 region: CASSSPGTTYEQYF. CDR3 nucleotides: TGTGCCAGCAGTTCCCCGGGGACAACCTACGAGCAGTACTTC.

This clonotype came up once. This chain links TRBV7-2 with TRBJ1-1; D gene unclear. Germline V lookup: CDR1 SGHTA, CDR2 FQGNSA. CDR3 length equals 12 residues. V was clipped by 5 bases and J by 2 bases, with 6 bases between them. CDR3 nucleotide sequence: TGTGCCAGCAGCACCCACAACACTGAAGCTTTCTTT. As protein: CASSTHNTEAFF.

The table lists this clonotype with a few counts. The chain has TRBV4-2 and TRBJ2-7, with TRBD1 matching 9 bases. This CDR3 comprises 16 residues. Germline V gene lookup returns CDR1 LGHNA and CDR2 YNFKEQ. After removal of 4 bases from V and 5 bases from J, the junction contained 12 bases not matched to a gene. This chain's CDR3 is CASSRRPDRGYHEQYF. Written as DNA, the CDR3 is TGTGCCAGCAGCCGACGCCCGGACAGGGGTTACCACGAGCAGTACTTC.

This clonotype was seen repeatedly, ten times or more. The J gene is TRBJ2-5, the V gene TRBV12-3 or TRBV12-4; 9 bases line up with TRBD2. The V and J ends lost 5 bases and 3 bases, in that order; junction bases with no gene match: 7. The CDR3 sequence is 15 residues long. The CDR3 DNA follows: TGTGCCAGCAGTGTTAGCGGGAGTCCGGAAGAGACCCAGTACTTC. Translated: CASSVSGSPEETQYF.

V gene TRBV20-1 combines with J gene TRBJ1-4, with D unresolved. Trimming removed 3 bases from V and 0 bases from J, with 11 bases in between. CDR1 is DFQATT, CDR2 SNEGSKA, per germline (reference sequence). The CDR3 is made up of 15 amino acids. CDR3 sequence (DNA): TGCAGTGCTAGGTCCGTCCCAGCAACTAATGAAAAACTGTTTTTT. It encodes CSARSVPATNEKLFF.

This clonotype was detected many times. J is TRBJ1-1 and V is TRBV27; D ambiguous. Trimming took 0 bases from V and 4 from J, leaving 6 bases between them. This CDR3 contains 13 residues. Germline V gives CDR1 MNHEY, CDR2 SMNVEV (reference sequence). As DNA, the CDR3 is TGTGCCAGCAGTTTATCCCGTGGCACTGAAGCTTTCTTT. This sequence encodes CASSLSRGTEAFF.

In DNA form, the CDR3 reads TGCAGTGCTAGAGATCCAAGCTTAGCGGGAGGCTCCTCTTCCTACGAGCAGTACTTC. Amino acids: CSARDPSLAGGSSSYEQYF. This chain links TRBV20-1 with TRBJ2-7; 10 nucleotides line up with TRBD2. The CDR3 runs to 19 residues. The trim removed 0 bases at V and 1 base at J, leaving 15 bases unmatched. CDR1 is DFQATT and CDR2 is SNEGSKA in the germline V gene (reference sequence).

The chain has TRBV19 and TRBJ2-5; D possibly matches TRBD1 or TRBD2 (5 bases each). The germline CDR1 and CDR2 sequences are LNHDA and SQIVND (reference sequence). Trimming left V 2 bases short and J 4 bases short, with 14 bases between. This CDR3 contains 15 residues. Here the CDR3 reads CASSIYLRGAETQYF. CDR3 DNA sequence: TGTGCCAGTAGTATATATTTGCGAGGGGCAGAGACCCAGTACTTC. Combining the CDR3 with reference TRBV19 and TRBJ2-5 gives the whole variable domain DGGITQSPKYLFRKEGQNVTLSCEQNLNHDAMYWYRQDPGQGLRLIYYSQIVNDFQKGDIAEGYSVSREKKESFPLTVTSAQKNPTAFYLCASSIYLRGAETQYFGPGTRLLVL.

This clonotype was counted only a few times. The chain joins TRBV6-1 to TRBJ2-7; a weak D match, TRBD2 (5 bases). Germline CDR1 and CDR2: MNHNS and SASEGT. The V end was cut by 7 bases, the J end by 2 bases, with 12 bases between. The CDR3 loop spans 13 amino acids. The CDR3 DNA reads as TGTGCCAGCACCGTGGACTCGACCTACGAGCAGTACTTC. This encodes CASTVDSTYEQYF.

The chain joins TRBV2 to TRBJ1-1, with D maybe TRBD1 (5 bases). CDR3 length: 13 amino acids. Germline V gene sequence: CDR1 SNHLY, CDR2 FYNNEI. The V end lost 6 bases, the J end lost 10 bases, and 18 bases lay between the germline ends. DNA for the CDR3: TGTGCCAGCAGGAGGGGCAGGGAGGCTCGAGCTTTCTTT. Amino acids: CASRRGREARAFF.

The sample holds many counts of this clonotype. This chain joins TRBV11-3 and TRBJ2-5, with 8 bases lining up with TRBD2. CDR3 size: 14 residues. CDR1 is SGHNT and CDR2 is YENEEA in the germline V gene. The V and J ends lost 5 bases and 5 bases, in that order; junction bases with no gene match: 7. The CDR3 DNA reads TGTGCCAGCAGCCGTGGCGGGGGGAAGGAGACCCAGTACTTC. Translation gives CASSRGGGKETQYF.

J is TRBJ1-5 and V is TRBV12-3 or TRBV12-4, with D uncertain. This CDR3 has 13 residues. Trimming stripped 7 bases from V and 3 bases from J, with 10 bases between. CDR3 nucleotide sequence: TGTGCCAGCACCGGGCAGTTCAATCAGCCCCAGCATTTT. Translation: CASTGQFNQPQHF.

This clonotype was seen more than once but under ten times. As DNA, the CDR3 is TGTGCCAGCAGAGCAACAGGCGGCTATGGCTACACCTTC. Its protein product is CASRATGGYGYTF. The chain couples TRBV6-1 to TRBJ1-2; perhaps TRBD1 as D (5 bases). The CDR3 has 13 residues. Germline-derived CDR1 and CDR2 are MNHNS and SASEGT. Between the trimmed V and J ends, which lost 6 bases and 4 bases, there was a span of 12 bases.

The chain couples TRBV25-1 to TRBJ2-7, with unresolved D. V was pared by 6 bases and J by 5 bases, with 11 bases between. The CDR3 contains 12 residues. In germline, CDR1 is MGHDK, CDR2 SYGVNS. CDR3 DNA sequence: TGTGCCAGCAGCGAAGGAACCCACGAGCAGTACTTC. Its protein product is CASSEGTHEQYF.

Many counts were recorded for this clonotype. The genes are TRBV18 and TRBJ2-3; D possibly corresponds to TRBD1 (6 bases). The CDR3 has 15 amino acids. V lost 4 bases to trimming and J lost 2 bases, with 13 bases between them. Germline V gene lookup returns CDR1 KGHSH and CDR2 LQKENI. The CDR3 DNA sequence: TGTGCCAGCTCACGTGGACAGCCAGCCACAGATACGCAGTATTTT. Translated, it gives CASSRGQPATDTQYF.

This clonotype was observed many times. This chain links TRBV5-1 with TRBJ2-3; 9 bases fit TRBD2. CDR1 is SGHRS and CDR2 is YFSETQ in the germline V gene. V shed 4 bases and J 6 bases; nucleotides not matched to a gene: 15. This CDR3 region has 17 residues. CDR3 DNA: TGCGCCAGCAGCCTGGAATCGTCGGGACTAGCTGGGGATACGCAGTATTTT. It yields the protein CASSLESSGLAGDTQYF.